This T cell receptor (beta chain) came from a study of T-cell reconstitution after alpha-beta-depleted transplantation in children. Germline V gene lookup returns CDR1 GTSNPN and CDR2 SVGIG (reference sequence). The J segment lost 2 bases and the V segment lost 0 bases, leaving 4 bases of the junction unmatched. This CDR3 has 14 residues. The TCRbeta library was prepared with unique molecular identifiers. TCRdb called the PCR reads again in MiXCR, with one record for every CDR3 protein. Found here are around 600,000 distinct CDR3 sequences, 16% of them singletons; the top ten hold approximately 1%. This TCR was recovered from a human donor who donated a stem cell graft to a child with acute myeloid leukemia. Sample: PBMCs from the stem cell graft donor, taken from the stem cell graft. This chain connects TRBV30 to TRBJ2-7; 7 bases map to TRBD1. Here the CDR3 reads CAWSVSTGAYEQYF. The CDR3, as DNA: TGTGCCTGGAGTGTAAGTACAGGGGCCTACGAGCAGTACTTC. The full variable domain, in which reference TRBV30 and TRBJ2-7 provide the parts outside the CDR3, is SQTIHQWPATLVQPVGSPLSLECTVEGTSNPNLYWYRQAAGRGLQLLFYSVGIGQISSEVPQNLSASRPQDRQFILSSKKLLLSDSGFYLCAWSVSTGAYEQYFGPGTRLTVT.